The 9 T cell receptor beta chains listed next were all sequenced from one sample in a study of CD8 T cells in ankylosing spondylitis. TCRdb re-analysed the 5' RACE reads in MiXCR, keeping a single row per CDR3 protein. Among hundreds of thousands of distinct CDR3 sequences listed, more than 25% were seen once. Source material: blood, either unsorted or a sorted T cell fraction (not recorded which). These receptors were collected from a male donor with ankylosing spondylitis or in good health (not recorded which).

V gene TRBV9 combines with J gene TRBJ2-1; D gene ambiguous. The CDR3 extends over 13 amino acids. CDR1 and CDR2 (germline): SGDLS, YYNGEE. V lost 4 bases to trimming and J lost 9 bases, with 14 bases between them. As DNA, the CDR3 is TGTGCCAGCAGCCCTCTACCCCCAGGTGAGCAGTTCTTC. Translating gives CASSPLPPGEQFF.

This clonotype was found a few times. The chain joins TRBV20-1 to TRBJ2-5, with D possibly TRBD2 on 5 matching bases. CDR1 and CDR2 from the germline V gene are DFQATT and SNEGSKA (reference sequence). CDR3 length: 12 amino acids. Trimming took off 6 bases at V and 6 bases at J, with 14 bases between the two ends. CDR3 loop: CSAHFGSKTQYF. CDR3 in DNA: TGCAGTGCCCATTTTGGGAGTAAGACCCAGTACTTC.

This clonotype was picked up many times. The genes are TRBV7-9 and TRBJ2-1; 7 bases are a match to TRBD2. Trimming took 3 bases from V and 5 from J; bases not matched to a gene: 4. This CDR3 region has 14 residues. Germline V lookup: CDR1 SEHNR, CDR2 FQNEAQ (reference sequence). In nucleotides, the CDR3 is TGTGCCAGCAGCTTGGCCGGACTAGACAATGAGCAGTTCTTC. Translating gives CASSLAGLDNEQFF.

This clonotype has at least ten counts. V gene TRBV6-2 or TRBV6-3 combines with J gene TRBJ2-1, with TRBD1 identical over 9 bases. Germline loops: CDR1 MNHEY, CDR2 SVGEGT. There are 17 residues in the CDR3. Trimming removed 8 bases from V and 0 bases from J; junction bases left unmatched: 11. The chain's CDR3 is CASGNTGGRGSYNEQFF. Written as DNA, the CDR3 is TGTGCCAGCGGAAACACAGGGGGCCGTGGCTCCTACAATGAGCAGTTCTTC.

This clonotype was detected a few times. The chain couples TRBV20-1 to TRBJ2-6, with TRBD1 matching 7 bases. The CDR3 is made up of 16 amino acids. V gave up 3 bases and J gave up 1 base; unmatched junction bases: 6. Germline V gene lookup returns CDR1 DFQATT and CDR2 SNEGSKA (reference sequence). CDR3 loop: CSASRQGFSGANVLTF. The CDR3 DNA follows: TGCAGTGCTAGTAGACAGGGCTTTTCTGGGGCCAACGTCCTGACTTTC.

This clonotype has a handful of counts. This chain connects TRBV29-1 to TRBJ2-5, with 8 bases identical to TRBD1. Per germline, CDR1 SQVTM and CDR2 ANQGSEA. The CDR3 runs 13 residues. Trimming took 5 bases from V and 2 from J; bases not matched to a gene: 4. The CDR3 sequence: CSVRDRTQETQYF. CDR3 nucleotides: TGCAGCGTTCGGGACAGGACACAAGAGACCCAGTACTTC.

This clonotype was counted only a few times. The chain recombines TRBV20-1 with TRBJ2-3, with 10 bases fitting TRBD2. This CDR3 spans 15 amino acids. Germline CDR1 reads DFQATT; CDR2 reads SNEGSKA (reference sequence). The ends lost 6 bases at V and 0 bases at J; junction bases unmatched: 6. CDR3 in amino acids: CSARTLAGSTDTQYF. CDR3 coding DNA: TGCAGTGCCAGAACACTAGCGGGAAGCACAGATACGCAGTATTTT.

This clonotype was seen only a few times. This rearrangement joins TRBV7-2 to TRBJ2-1; 8 bases align to TRBD2. The junction had 9 bases not matched to a gene; V was cut back by 2 bases and J by 3 bases. Germline V gene data show CDR1 as SGHTA and CDR2 as FQGNSA. The CDR3 covers 17 residues. DNA of the CDR3: TGTGCCAGCAGCTTATCCTGGGCGGGAGGTAGCTACAATGAGCAGTTCTTC. This gives the protein CASSLSWAGGSYNEQFF.

This clonotype was observed many times. The V gene is TRBV11-2, the J gene TRBJ2-1; 8 nucleotides agree with TRBD2. The CDR3 extends over 16 amino acids. Trimming took 1 base from V and 8 from J; bases not matched to a gene: 10. Germline CDR1 is SGHAT and CDR2 is FQNNGV. CDR3 protein: CASSLGGTRGNDEQFF. CDR3 nucleotide sequence: TGTGCCAGCAGCTTAGGCGGGACTAGGGGGAACGATGAGCAGTTCTTC.